This is a list of T cell receptor beta chains from one sample in a study of Ad26.COV2.S vaccination and SARS-CoV-2 variants. Produced via immunoSEQ multiplex PCR; TCRdb's table is partial and in-frame only. The sample shows 450,000 to 550,000 clones, around 89% of them seen only once. Sequences were derived from peripheral blood, sampled in a trial of Ad26.COV2.S vaccine versus placebo. The receptors derive from a person aged 18-60 years who received the Ad26.COV2.S COVID-19 vaccine or a placebo. Each CDR3 is given with its conserved first and last residue. The order of the fields is clone size, V gene, D gene, J gene, CDR3 length, CDR3 DNA, CDR3 protein. The D gene is left open where the match is weak. Clone size appears in some rows only: once, few, many, or a class for an expanded clone.

size: .
V: TRBV7-9
D: TRBD1
J: TRBJ2-3
length: 15
DNA: TGTGCCAGCAGCTTAGGGACAGGGGCCACAGATACGCAGTATTTT
CDR3: CASSLGTGATDTQYF

size: .
V: TRBV7-9
D: .
J: TRBJ1-1
length: 14
DNA: TGTGCCAGCAGCTCCGACAGGTCGAACACTGAAGCTTTCTTT
CDR3: CASSSDRSNTEAFF

size: .
V: TRBV7-6
D: TRBD1
J: TRBJ1-2
length: 16
DNA: TGTGCCAGCAGCTCCGGGACAGGGAACAATCCCTATGGCTACACCTTC
CDR3: CASSSGTGNNPYGYTF

size: .
V: TRBV28
D: .
J: TRBJ1-5
length: 15
DNA: TGTGCCAGCAGACTCGACACGACCCGGGAGAGTCCCCAGCATTTT
CDR3: CASRLDTTRESPQHF

size: .
V: TRBV28
D: TRBD2
J: TRBJ2-3
length: 15
DNA: TGTGCCAGCATAGGGACAGCGGGAGGAATAGATACGCAGTATTTT
CDR3: CASIGTAGGIDTQYF

size: .
V: TRBV5-4
D: .
J: TRBJ2-1
length: 15
DNA: TGTGCCAGCAGCTTGCAGAGGGGAGCTTACAATGAGCAGTTCTTC
CDR3: CASSLQRGAYNEQFF

size: .
V: TRBV7-9
D: TRBD2
J: TRBJ2-7
length: 14
DNA: TGTGCCAGCAGCTCTATAGCGGGAGACTACGAGCAGTACTTC
CDR3: CASSSIAGDYEQYF

size: .
V: TRBV2
D: .
J: TRBJ1-2
length: 14
DNA: TGTGCCAGCATTAAGACAGGCAATTTCGATGGCTACACCTTC
CDR3: CASIKTGNFDGYTF

size: .
V: TRBV27
D: .
J: TRBJ2-7
length: 14
DNA: TGTGCCAGCAGTTTAATAAGGGACTCCTACGAGCAGTACTTC
CDR3: CASSLIRDSYEQYF

size: .
V: TRBV30
D: .
J: TRBJ1-1
length: 15
DNA: TGTGCCTGGAGCCGGGGGATAAGCCTGAACACTGAAGCTTTCTTT
CDR3: CAWSRGISLNTEAFF

size: .
V: TRBV5-1
D: .
J: TRBJ1-1
length: 14
DNA: TGCGCCAGCAGCTTGTTGGTACTGGGTTCTGAAGCTTTCTTT
CDR3: CASSLLVLGSEAFF

size: once
V: TRBV20-1
D: .
J: TRBJ1-5
length: 16
DNA: TGCAGTGCTAGTTCGGCAGGGAGCCTTGGCAATCAGCCCCAGCATTTT
CDR3: CSASSAGSLGNQPQHF

size: few
V: TRBV7-3
D: .
J: TRBJ1-1
length: 13
DNA: TGTGCCAGCAGCCCGAACGCGGCCGACAAAGCTTTCTTT
CDR3: CASSPNAADKAFF

size: .
V: TRBV28
D: TRBD1
J: TRBJ1-3
length: 15
DNA: TGTGCCAGCAGTTCCACCGGGACAGGGGGGTACACCATATATTTT
CDR3: CASSSTGTGGYTIYF

size: .
V: TRBV2
D: TRBD1
J: TRBJ1-4
length: 15
DNA: TGTGCCAGCAGCCGACAGGGCGCAACTAATGAAAAACTGTTTTTT
CDR3: CASSRQGATNEKLFF

size: .
V: TRBV27
D: .
J: TRBJ2-7
length: 14
DNA: TGTGCCAGCAGTCCCCGGGACCTCCGCTACGAGCAGTACTTC
CDR3: CASSPRDLRYEQYF

size: .
V: TRBV7-9
D: .
J: TRBJ2-1
length: 16
DNA: TGTGCCAGCAGCTTAATCGCGGTGAGCTCCTACAATGAGCAGTTCTTC
CDR3: CASSLIAVSSYNEQFF

size: .
V: TRBV11-2
D: .
J: TRBJ2-5
length: 13
DNA: TGTGCCAGCAGCTTATCTCAGGGGGAGACCCAGTACTTC
CDR3: CASSLSQGETQYF

size: .
V: TRBV20-1
D: .
J: TRBJ2-3
length: 15
DNA: TGCAGTGCTAGTCCAGACGCTGGGTCCACAGATACGCAGTATTTT
CDR3: CSASPDAGSTDTQYF

size: .
V: TRBV6-5
D: TRBD2
J: TRBJ2-2
length: 15
DNA: TGTGCCAGCAGCCCGGGACTAGCGTTTTCCGGGGAGCTGTTTTTT
CDR3: CASSPGLAFSGELFF

size: .
V: TRBV4-3
D: .
J: TRBJ1-5
length: 14
DNA: TGCGCCAGCAGCCAAGAGCCGGGAAATCAGCCCCAGCATTTT
CDR3: CASSQEPGNQPQHF

size: once
V: TRBV29-1
D: .
J: TRBJ1-1
length: 11
DNA: TGCAGCGCCCGAGGGGGGACTGAAGCTTTCTTT
CDR3: CSARGGTEAFF

size: .
V: TRBV19
D: TRBD2
J: TRBJ2-5
length: 13
DNA: TGTGCCAGTAGTCCCGGGGGGTATGAGACCCAGTACTTC
CDR3: CASSPGGYETQYF

size: .
V: TRBV6-6
D: .
J: TRBJ2-3
length: 18
DNA: TGTGCCAGCAGTCTAGTACGGGGTACAGGGTCGGTGACAGATACGCAGTATTTT
CDR3: CASSLVRGTGSVTDTQYF

size: .
V: TRBV6-5
D: TRBD1
J: TRBJ1-2
length: 15
DNA: TGTGCCAGCCGCGTAGGACAGGGGGCACCTTATGGCTACACCTTC
CDR3: CASRVGQGAPYGYTF

size: .
V: TRBV19
D: .
J: TRBJ2-1
length: 20
DNA: TGTGCCAGTAGCTCAACGGACCCTCTCTGGGCCCAGACCTCCTACAATGAGCAGTTCTTC
CDR3: CASSSTDPLWAQTSYNEQFF

size: .
V: TRBV5-1
D: TRBD2
J: TRBJ2-5
length: 11
DNA: TGCGCCAGCAGTAGCGGGGAGACCCAGTACTTC
CDR3: CASSSGETQYF

size: .
V: TRBV6-5
D: .
J: TRBJ1-4
length: 14
DNA: TGTGCCAGCAACCCTCAATCGGGGTATGAAAAACTGTTTTTT
CDR3: CASNPQSGYEKLFF

size: .
V: TRBV19
D: TRBD1
J: TRBJ2-6
length: 18
DNA: TGTGCCAGTAGTCCACGGACAGGGCTGATCTCTGGGGCCAACGTCCTGACTTTC
CDR3: CASSPRTGLISGANVLTF

size: once
V: TRBV10-3
D: TRBD2
J: TRBJ2-3
length: 18
DNA: TGTGCCATCAGTGAGTCGACTACTAGCGGTACTAGCACAGATACGCAGTATTTT
CDR3: CAISESTTSGTSTDTQYF

size: .
V: TRBV11-2
D: .
J: TRBJ2-7
length: 13
DNA: TGTGCCAGCACCATTCTCTCGGGAAACGAGCAGTACTTC
CDR3: CASTILSGNEQYF